The T cell receptor (beta chain) described here comes from a study of shared clonotypes between healthy human individuals. Overall study: Samples came from a couple of female and a few male donors aged 18 to 49.

Naive CD8 isolation took CD45RO-negative cells positively selected for CCR7 and excluded terminally differentiated effector memory CD45RA+ cells. In the original analysis: Without quality scores, immunoSEQ junctional reads could not be filtered like full-length reads. Here immunoSEQ multiplex PCR was the method, and the copy in TCRdb shows in-frame clones only, minus some. V and J calls and clone size come straight from that table; D and trimming were deduced from the DNA. Of around 1.9 million clones in the sample, about 92% were seen once. Trimming left V 3 bases short and J 5 bases short, with 16 bases between. Germline CDR1 is LNHDA and CDR2 is SQIVND (reference sequence). The CDR3 extends over 15 amino acids. A note on this clone: Its antigen is currently unknown.

Whole-study results and caveats: Naive CD4 clonotype sharing across several donors was approximately 5%. Rarefaction curves obtained for sorted subsets showed sequencing incomplete despite large depth.

The clonotype originates from a young man in good health. Some clones in this sample may be carry-over from other donors' samples. This chain uses TRBV19 with TRBJ1-2, with D uncertain. Sequences were obtained from naive CD8+ T cells from PBMCs. CDR3: CASSILPPDVYGYTF. The CDR3 bases are TGTGCCAGTAGTATTCTCCCCCCCGACGTGTATGGCTACACCTTC.